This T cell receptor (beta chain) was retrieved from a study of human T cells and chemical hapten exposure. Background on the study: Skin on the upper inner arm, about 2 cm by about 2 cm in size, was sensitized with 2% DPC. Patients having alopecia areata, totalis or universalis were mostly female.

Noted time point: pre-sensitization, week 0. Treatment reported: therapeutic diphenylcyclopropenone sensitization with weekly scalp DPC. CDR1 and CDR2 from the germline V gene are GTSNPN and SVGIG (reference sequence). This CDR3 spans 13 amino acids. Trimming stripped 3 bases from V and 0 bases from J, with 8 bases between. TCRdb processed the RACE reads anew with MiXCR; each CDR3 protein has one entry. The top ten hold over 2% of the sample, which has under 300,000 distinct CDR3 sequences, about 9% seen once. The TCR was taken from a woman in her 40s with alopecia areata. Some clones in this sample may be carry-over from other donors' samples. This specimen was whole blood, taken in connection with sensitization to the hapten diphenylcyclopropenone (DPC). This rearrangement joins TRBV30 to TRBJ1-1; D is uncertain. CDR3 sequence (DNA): TGTGCCTGGAGACGGACGGTGAACACTGAAGCTTTCTTT. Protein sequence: CAWRRTVNTEAFF.